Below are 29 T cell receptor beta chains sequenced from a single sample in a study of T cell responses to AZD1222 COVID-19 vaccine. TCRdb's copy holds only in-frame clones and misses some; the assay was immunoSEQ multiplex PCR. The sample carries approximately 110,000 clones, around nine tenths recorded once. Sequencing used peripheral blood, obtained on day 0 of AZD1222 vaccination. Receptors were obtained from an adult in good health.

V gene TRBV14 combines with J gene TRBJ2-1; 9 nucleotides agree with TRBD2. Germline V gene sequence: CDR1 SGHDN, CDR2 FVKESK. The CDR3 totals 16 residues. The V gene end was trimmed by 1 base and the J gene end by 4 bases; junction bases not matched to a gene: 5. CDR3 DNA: TGTGCCAGCAGCCAAGCTGGACTAGCGTCTTACAATGAGCAGTTCTTC. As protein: CASSQAGLASYNEQFF.

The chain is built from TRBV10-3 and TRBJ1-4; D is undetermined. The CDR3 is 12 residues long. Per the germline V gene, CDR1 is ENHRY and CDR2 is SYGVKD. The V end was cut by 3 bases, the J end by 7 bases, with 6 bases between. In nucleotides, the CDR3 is TGTGCCATCAGTGACCGAAGTGAAAAACTGTTTTTT. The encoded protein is CAISDRSEKLFF.

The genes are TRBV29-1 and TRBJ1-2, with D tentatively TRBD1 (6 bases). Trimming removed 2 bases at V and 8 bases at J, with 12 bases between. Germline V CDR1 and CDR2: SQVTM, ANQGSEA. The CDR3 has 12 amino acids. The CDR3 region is CSVERTGTGYTF. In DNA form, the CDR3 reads TGCAGCGTTGAAAGGACCGGGACAGGCTACACCTTC.

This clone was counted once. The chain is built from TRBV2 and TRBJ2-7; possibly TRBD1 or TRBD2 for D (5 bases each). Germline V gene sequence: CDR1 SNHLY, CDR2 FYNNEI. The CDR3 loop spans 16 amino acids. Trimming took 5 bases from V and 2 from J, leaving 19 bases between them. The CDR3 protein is CASSPSLGDGTYEQYF. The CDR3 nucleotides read TGTGCCAGCAGTCCTTCGTTGGGGGACGGCACCTACGAGCAGTACTTC.

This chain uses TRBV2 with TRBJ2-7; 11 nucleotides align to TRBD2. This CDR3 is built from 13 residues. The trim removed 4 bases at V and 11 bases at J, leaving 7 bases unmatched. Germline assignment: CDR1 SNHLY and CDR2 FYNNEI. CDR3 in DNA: TGTGCCAGCAGTGGGGTAGCGGGAGGGCTCGAGTACTTC. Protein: CASSGVAGGLEYF.

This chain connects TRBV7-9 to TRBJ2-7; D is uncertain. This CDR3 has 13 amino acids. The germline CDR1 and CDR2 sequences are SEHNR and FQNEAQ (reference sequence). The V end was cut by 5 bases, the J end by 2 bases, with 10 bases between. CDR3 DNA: TGTGCCAGCAGCCCGCCCGGAGCCTACGAGCAGTACTTC. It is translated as CASSPPGAYEQYF.

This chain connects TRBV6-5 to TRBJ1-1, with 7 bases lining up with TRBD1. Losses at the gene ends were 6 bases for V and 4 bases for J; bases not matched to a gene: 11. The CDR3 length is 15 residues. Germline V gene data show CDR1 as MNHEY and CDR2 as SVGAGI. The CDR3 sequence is CASSREGGGITEAFF. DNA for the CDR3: TGTGCCAGCAGCCGTGAGGGAGGGGGCATCACTGAAGCTTTCTTT.

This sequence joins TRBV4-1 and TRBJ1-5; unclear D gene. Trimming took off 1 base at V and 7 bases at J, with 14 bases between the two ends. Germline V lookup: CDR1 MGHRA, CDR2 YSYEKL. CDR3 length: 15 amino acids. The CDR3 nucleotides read TGCGCCAGCAGCCAAGGGATACTTCGTAGGCAGCCCCAGCATTTT. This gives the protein CASSQGILRRQPQHF.

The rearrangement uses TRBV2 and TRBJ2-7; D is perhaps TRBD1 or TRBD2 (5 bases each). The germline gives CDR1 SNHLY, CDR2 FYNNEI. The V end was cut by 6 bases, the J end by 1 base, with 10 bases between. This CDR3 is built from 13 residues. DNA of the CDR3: TGTGCCAGCAGGGGGGACGTTTCCTACGAGCAGTACTTC. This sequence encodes CASRGDVSYEQYF.

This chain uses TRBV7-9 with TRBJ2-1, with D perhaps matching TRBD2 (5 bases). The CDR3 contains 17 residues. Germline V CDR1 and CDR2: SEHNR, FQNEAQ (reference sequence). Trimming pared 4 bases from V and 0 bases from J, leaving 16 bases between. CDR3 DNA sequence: TGTGCCAGCAGCTCCCGAGGGTCCAGGAGCTCCTACAATGAGCAGTTCTTC. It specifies CASSSRGSRSSYNEQFF.

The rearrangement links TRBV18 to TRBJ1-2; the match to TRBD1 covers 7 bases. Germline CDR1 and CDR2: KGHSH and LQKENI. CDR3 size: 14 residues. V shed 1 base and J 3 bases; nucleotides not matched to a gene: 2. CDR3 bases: TGTGCCAGCTCACCACAGGGGGCAGACTATGGCTACACCTTC. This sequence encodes CASSPQGADYGYTF.

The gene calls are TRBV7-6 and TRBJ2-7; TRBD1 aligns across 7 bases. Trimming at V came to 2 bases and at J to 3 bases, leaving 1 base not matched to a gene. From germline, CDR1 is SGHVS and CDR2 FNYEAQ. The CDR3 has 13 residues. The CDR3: CASSLNRGYEQYF. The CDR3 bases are TGTGCCAGCAGCTTAAACAGGGGCTACGAGCAGTACTTC.

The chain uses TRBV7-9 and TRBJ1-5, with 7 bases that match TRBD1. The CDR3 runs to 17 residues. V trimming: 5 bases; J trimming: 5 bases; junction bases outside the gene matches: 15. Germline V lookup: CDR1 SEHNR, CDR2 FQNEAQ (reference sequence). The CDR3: CASSLDTGAREDQPQHF. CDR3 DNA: TGTGCCAGCAGCCTGGATACAGGGGCGAGGGAAGATCAGCCCCAGCATTTT.

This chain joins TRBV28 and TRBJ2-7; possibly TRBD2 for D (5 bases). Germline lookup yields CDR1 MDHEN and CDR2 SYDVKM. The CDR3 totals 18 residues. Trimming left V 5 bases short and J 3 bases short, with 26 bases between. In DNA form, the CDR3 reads TGTGCCAGCAGTATTGGGAGTTTATCGGACTTTCCTCTCTACGAGCAGTACTTC. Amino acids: CASSIGSLSDFPLYEQYF.

The CDR3 DNA is TGTGCCAGCAGCACAGATTACACCGGGGAGCTGTTTTTT. Protein sequence: CASSTDYTGELFF. V is TRBV5-6 and J is TRBJ2-2; no clear D. CDR3 size: 13 residues. The germline V gene encodes CDR1 SGHDT and CDR2 YYEEEE. V was clipped by 4 bases and J by 3 bases, with 7 bases between them.

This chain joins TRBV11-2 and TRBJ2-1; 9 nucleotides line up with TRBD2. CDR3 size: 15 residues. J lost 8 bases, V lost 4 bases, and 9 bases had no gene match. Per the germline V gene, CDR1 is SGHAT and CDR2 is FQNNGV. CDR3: CASSSSGTSIYEQFF. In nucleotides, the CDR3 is TGTGCCAGCAGCTCCTCCGGGACTAGCATATATGAGCAGTTCTTC.

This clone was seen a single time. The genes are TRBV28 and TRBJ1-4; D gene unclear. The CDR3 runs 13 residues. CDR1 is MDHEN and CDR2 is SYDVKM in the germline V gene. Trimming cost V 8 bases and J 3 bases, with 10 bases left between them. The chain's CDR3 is CASWGGSNEKLFF. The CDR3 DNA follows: TGTGCCAGCTGGGGAGGGTCTAATGAAAAACTGTTTTTT.

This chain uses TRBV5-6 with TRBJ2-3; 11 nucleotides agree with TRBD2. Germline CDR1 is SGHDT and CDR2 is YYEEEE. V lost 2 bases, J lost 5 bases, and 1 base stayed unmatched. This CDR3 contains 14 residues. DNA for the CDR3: TGTGCCAGCAGCTTACTAGCGGGAGTAGATACGCAGTATTTT. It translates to CASSLLAGVDTQYF.

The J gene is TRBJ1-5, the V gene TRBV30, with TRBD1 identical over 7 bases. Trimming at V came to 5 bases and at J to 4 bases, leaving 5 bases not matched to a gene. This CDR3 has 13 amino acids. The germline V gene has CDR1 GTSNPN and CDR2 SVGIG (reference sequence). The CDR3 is CAWAGTANQPQHF. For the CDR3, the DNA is TGTGCCTGGGCCGGGACAGCGAATCAGCCCCAGCATTTT. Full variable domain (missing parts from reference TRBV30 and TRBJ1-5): SQTIHQWPATLVQPVGSPLSLECTVEGTSNPNLYWYRQAAGRGLQLLFYSVGIGQISSEVPQNLSASRPQDRQFILSSKKLLLSDSGFYLCAWAGTANQPQHFGDGTRLSIL.

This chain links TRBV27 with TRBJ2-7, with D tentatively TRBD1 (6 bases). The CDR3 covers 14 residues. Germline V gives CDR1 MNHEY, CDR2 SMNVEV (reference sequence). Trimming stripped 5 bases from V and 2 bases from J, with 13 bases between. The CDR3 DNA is TGTGCCAGCAGTATACAGGGATTGACCTACGAGCAGTACTTC. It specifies CASSIQGLTYEQYF.

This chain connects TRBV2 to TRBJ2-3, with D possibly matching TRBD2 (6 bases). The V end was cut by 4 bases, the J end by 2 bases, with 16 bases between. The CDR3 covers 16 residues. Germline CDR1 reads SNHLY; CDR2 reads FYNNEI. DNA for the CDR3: TGTGCCAGCAGTGGAATCGATCGGGGGAACACAGATACGCAGTATTTT. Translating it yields CASSGIDRGNTDTQYF.

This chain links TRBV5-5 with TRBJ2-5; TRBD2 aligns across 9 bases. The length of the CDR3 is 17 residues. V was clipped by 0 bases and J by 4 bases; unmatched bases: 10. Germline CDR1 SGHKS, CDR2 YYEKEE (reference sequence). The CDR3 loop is CASSLGGLAGGPETQYF. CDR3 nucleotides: TGTGCCAGCAGCTTGGGAGGGTTGGCGGGGGGGCCAGAGACCCAGTACTTC. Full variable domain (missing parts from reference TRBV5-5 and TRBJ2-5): DAGVTQSPTHLIKTRGQQVTLRCSPISGHKSVSWYQQVLGQGPQFIFQYYEKEERGRGNFPDRFSARQFPNYSSELNVNALLLGDSALYLCASSLGGLAGGPETQYFGPGTRLLVL.

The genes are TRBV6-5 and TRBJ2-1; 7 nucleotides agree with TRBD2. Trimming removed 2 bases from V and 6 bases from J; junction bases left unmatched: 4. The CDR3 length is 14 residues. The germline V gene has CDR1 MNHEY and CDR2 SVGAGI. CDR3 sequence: CASSYGLVRNEQFF. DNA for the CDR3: TGTGCCAGCAGTTACGGACTAGTCCGCAATGAGCAGTTCTTC.

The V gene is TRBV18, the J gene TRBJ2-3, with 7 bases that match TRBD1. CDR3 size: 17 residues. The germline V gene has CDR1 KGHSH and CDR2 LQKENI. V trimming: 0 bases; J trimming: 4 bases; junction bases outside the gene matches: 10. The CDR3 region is CASSPPGRRQGADTQYF. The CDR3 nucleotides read TGTGCCAGCTCACCACCGGGAAGAAGGCAGGGGGCAGATACGCAGTATTTT.

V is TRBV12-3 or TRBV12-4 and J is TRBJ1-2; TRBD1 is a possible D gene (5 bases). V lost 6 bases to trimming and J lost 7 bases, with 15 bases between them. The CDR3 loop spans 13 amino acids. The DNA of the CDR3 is TGTGCCAGCAGCGAGGCCAGGGTAGGTGGCTACACCTTC. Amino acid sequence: CASSEARVGGYTF.

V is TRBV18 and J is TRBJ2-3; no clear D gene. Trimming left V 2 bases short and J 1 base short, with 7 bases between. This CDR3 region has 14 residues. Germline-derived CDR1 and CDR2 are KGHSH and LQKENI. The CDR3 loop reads CASSPSIGTDTQYF. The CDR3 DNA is TGTGCCAGCTCACCATCGATAGGCACAGATACGCAGTATTTT.

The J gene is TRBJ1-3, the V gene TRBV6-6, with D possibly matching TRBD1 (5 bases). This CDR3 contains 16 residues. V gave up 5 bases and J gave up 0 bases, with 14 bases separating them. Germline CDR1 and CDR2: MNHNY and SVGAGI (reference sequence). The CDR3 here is CASSPGDVASGNTIYF. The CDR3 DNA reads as TGTGCCAGCAGTCCCGGGGACGTCGCCTCTGGAAACACCATATATTTT.

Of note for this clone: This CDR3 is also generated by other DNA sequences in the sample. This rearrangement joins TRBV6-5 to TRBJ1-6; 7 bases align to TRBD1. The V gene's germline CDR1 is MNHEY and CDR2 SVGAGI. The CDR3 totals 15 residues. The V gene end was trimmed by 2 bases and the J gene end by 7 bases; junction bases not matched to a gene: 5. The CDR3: CASSYRQGANSPLHF. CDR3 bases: TGTGCCAGCAGTTACCGACAGGGTGCGAATTCACCCCTCCACTTT.

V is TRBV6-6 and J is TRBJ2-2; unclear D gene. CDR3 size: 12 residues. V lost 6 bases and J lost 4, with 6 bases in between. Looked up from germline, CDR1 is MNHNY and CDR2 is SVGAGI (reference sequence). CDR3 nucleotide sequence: TGTGCCAGCAGCAGCCCCACCGGGGAGCTGTTTTTT. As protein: CASSSPTGELFF.